One sample yielded the 27 T cell receptor beta chains listed below, sequenced in a study of response to subunit inactivated influenza vaccine. TCRdb redid the calling of the RT-PCR reads with MiXCR, one entry per CDR3 protein. The sample has around 490,000 distinct CDR3 sequences; 6.5% to 8% are singletons. Specimen: PBMCs from blood, collected around 25 months after vaccination. The receptor set was obtained from a man between 50 and 75 years old who received an inactivated influenza vaccine.

The chain recombines TRBV3-1 with TRBJ2-1, with 13 bases fitting TRBD2. V shed 4 bases and J 0 bases; nucleotides not matched to a gene: 3. This CDR3 region has 17 residues. Germline-derived CDR1 and CDR2 are LGHDT and YNNKEL (reference sequence). CDR3 DNA: TGTGCCAGCAGCCCGGGGACTAGCGGGGCCTCCTACAATGAGCAGTTCTTC. Protein: CASSPGTSGASYNEQFF.

In this sample, this clonotype turned up many times. The gene calls are TRBV12-3 or TRBV12-4 and TRBJ2-3, with a weak D call TRBD2 (6 bases). The CDR3 runs to 15 residues. V lost 3 bases, J lost 2 bases, and 12 bases lay in between. The CDR3 is CASSLRRATTDTQYF. For the CDR3, the DNA is TGTGCCAGCAGTTTGAGGAGGGCAACCACAGATACGCAGTATTTT.

J is TRBJ2-7 and V is TRBV28; 7 bases are shared with TRBD2. Looked up from germline, CDR1 is MDHEN and CDR2 is SYDVKM. J lost 0 bases, V lost 6 bases, and 8 bases had no gene match. The CDR3 is made up of 15 amino acids. The CDR3 region is CASSPSSGSSYEQYF. The CDR3 DNA reads as TGTGCCAGCAGCCCAAGTAGCGGGTCCTCCTACGAGCAGTACTTC. Using reference TRBV28 and TRBJ2-7 for the parts outside the CDR3, the full variable domain is DVKVTQSSRYLVKRTGEKVFLECVQDMDHENMFWYRQDPGLGLRLIYFSYDVKMKEKGDIPEGYSVSREKKERFSLILESASTNQTSMYLCASSPSSGSSYEQYFGPGTRLTVT.

V and J are TRBV14 and TRBJ2-1; D possibly corresponds to TRBD1 (6 bases). The germline gives CDR1 SGHDN, CDR2 FVKESK. V was cut by 8 bases and J by 6 bases, with 11 bases left in between. The CDR3 runs to 12 residues. Here the CDR3 DNA reads TGTGCCAGCTACAGGGTAGGCAATGAGCAGTTCTTC. This encodes CASYRVGNEQFF. Variable domain in full (rest from reference TRBV14 and TRBJ2-1): EAGVTQFPSHSVIEKGQTVTLRCDPISGHDNLYWYRRVMGKEIKFLLHFVKESKQDESGMPNNRFLAERTGGTYSTLKVQPAELEDSGVYFCASYRVGNEQFFGPGTRLTVL.

This chain connects TRBV20-1 to TRBJ2-2; TRBD2 matches 11 bases. Per germline, CDR1 DFQATT and CDR2 SNEGSKA (reference sequence). CDR3 length: 14 residues. Trimming removed 4 bases from V and 6 bases from J; junction bases left unmatched: 4. CDR3 in amino acids: CSAISGGAAGELFF. CDR3 sequence (DNA): TGCAGTGCTATTAGCGGGGGGGCCGCCGGGGAGCTGTTTTTT.

This clonotype was counted many times. The V and J genes are TRBV12-3 or TRBV12-4 and TRBJ2-7, with D possibly matching TRBD2 (6 bases). The CDR3 spans 14 residues. The V end lost 6 bases, the J end lost 0 bases, and 12 bases lay between the germline ends. For the CDR3, the DNA is TGTGCCAGCAGCTGGCGGGAAAGCTCCTACGAGCAGTACTTC. Translation: CASSWRESSYEQYF.

This clonotype was recorded at least ten times. Here the CDR3 reads CATGVADTQYF. The CDR3 DNA follows: TGTGCTACGGGAGTAGCAGATACGCAGTATTTT. This rearrangement joins TRBV6-2 or TRBV6-3 to TRBJ2-3; perhaps TRBD2 as D (6 bases). The CDR3 consists of 11 residues. Germline CDR1 is MNHEY and CDR2 is SVGEGT.

The chain's CDR3 is CAIRRDSHEKLFF. CDR3 nucleotide sequence: TGTGCCATCAGAAGGGACAGCCATGAAAAACTGTTTTTT. The chain carries TRBV10-3 and TRBJ1-4; 7 nucleotides align to TRBD1. The CDR3 length is 13 residues. Germline V gene lookup returns CDR1 ENHRY and CDR2 SYGVKD. V shed 6 bases, J shed 6 bases, and the junction held 4 bases outside the gene matches.

V usage is TRBV7-9 and J usage is TRBJ1-1; 7 bases fit TRBD1. Germline V CDR1 and CDR2: SEHNR, FQNEAQ (reference sequence). The CDR3 extends over 13 amino acids. The V gene end was trimmed by 5 bases and the J gene end by 6 bases; junction bases not matched to a gene: 6. Here the CDR3 DNA reads TGTGCCAGCAGCCTTGGACAGGTCGCTGAAGCTTTCTTT. Its protein product is CASSLGQVAEAFF.

This clonotype was counted only a few times. The V and J genes are TRBV20-1 and TRBJ2-5; 8 positions agree with TRBD1. CDR1 and CDR2 from the germline V gene are DFQATT and SNEGSKA (reference sequence). V lost 0 bases to trimming and J lost 2 bases; unmatched junction nucleotides: 5. This CDR3 comprises 15 residues. CDR3 DNA sequence: TGCAGTGCTAGAGATCTTACAGGGGGACAAGAGACCCAGTACTTC. As protein: CSARDLTGGQETQYF.

The V gene is TRBV4-3, the J gene TRBJ2-4; D is ambiguous. Trimming cost V 0 bases and J 0 bases, with 9 bases left between them. Looked up from germline, CDR1 is LGHNA and CDR2 is YSLEER. The CDR3 is 16 residues long. In nucleotides, the CDR3 is TGCGCCAGCAGCCAAGATCTACAACTAGCCAAAAACATTCAGTACTTC. Its translation: CASSQDLQLAKNIQYF.

The chain recombines TRBV5-1 with TRBJ1-2, with a possible D match to TRBD1 (5 bases). The CDR3 consists of 15 residues. V lost 4 bases and J 6 bases, leaving 19 bases between the germline ends. CDR1 and CDR2 from the germline V gene are SGHRS and YFSETQ. In DNA, the CDR3 is TGCGCCAGCAGCCCGGGGGGGGTCACGGGTGATGGCTACACCTTC. It yields the protein CASSPGGVTGDGYTF.

This sequence joins TRBV12-3 or TRBV12-4 and TRBJ1-5; 7 positions agree with TRBD1. V lost 5 bases, J lost 7 bases, and 11 bases stayed unmatched. The CDR3 has 15 residues. CDR3 DNA sequence: TGTGCCAGCAGTCCCCCAGACAGGGTTGGCCAGCCCCAGCATTTT. Translation: CASSPPDRVGQPQHF.

This chain connects TRBV12-3 or TRBV12-4 to TRBJ1-1; D perhaps matches TRBD1 (6 bases). The germline V and J ends were trimmed by 3 bases and 10 bases, with 15 bases remaining between them. The length of the CDR3 is 13 residues. The CDR3 here is CASSFTQGTVAFF. CDR3 sequence (DNA): TGTGCCAGCAGTTTTACACAGGGCACGGTAGCTTTCTTT.

CDR3 in amino acids: CASSPEVGLLYEQYF. CDR3 coding DNA: TGTGCCAGCAGCCCTGAGGTGGGGCTCCTCTACGAGCAGTACTTC. The chain is built from TRBV4-2 and TRBJ2-7, with D maybe TRBD1 (5 bases). There are 15 residues in the CDR3. V was pared by 4 bases and J by 3 bases, with 16 bases between. Looked up from germline, CDR1 is LGHNA and CDR2 is YNFKEQ.

In this sample, this clonotype turned up many times. The V gene is TRBV24-1, the J gene TRBJ2-7, with 7 bases fitting TRBD1. The CDR3 sequence is 15 residues long. The germline V gene encodes CDR1 KGHDR and CDR2 SFDVKD. With 3 bases clipped from V and 2 bases from J, the junction kept 6 bases outside the gene matches. CDR3 amino acids: CATSDPSTGAYEQYF. CDR3 bases: TGTGCCACCAGTGATCCGTCCACAGGGGCCTACGAGCAGTACTTC.

This clonotype showed up just a few times. V and J are TRBV30 and TRBJ2-7, with 8 bases aligning to TRBD1. V was pared by 4 bases and J by 6 bases, with 5 bases of the junction left unmatched. This CDR3 comprises 12 residues. Per the germline V gene, CDR1 is GTSNPN and CDR2 is SVGIG (reference sequence). The CDR3 reads CAWTGGFGEQYF. CDR3 DNA sequence: TGTGCCTGGACAGGGGGCTTCGGCGAGCAGTACTTC.

This chain uses TRBV28 with TRBJ2-3; 11 bases match TRBD1. Looked up from germline, CDR1 is MDHEN and CDR2 is SYDVKM. The V and J ends lost 4 bases and 3 bases, in that order; junction bases with no gene match: 6. This CDR3 contains 16 residues. As DNA, the CDR3 is TGTGCCAGCAGTTCCCCTGGGGACAGGGGGACAGATACGCAGTATTTT. Its protein is CASSSPGDRGTDTQYF.

The rearrangement joins TRBV20-1 to TRBJ1-5; unclear D gene. Germline CDR1 DFQATT, CDR2 SNEGSKA (reference sequence). The germline V and J ends were trimmed by 5 bases and 0 bases, with 14 bases remaining between them. CDR3 length equals 15 residues. The CDR3 sequence is CSAYAGRYSNQPQHF. The CDR3 bases are TGCAGTGCTTACGCGGGGAGGTATAGCAATCAGCCCCAGCATTTT.

There are a few counts of this clonotype. V usage is TRBV12-3 or TRBV12-4 and J usage is TRBJ2-6; 10 nucleotides align to TRBD1. CDR3 length: 20 amino acids. V lost 1 base, J lost 2 bases, and 11 bases stayed unmatched. CDR3 protein: CASSLERDRGSHAGANVLTF. The CDR3 nucleotides are TGTGCCAGCAGTTTAGAACGGGACAGGGGTTCCCATGCTGGGGCCAACGTCCTGACTTTC.

This clonotype has a count of ten or more. This chain uses TRBV28 with TRBJ2-1; 10 bases are a match to TRBD1. CDR1 MDHEN and CDR2 SYDVKM come from the germline V gene. The CDR3 is made up of 16 amino acids. The junction had 11 bases not matched to a gene; V was cut back by 8 bases and J by 4 bases. DNA of the CDR3: TGTGCCAGCGACGAGGGGTGGACAGGGGGGTACAATGAGCAGTTCTTC. It yields the protein CASDEGWTGGYNEQFF.

V gene TRBV4-2 combines with J gene TRBJ2-3; D is perhaps TRBD2 (6 bases). Germline-derived CDR1 and CDR2 are LGHNA and YNFKEQ. V was shortened by 4 bases and J by 4 bases, with 12 bases between the two germline ends. CDR3 length equals 14 residues. The CDR3 here is CASSRREIADTQYF. DNA of the CDR3: TGTGCCAGCAGCCGCCGGGAGATCGCAGATACGCAGTATTTT.

This clonotype was observed a handful of times. The CDR3 is CASSLGPAFYGNTIYF. In DNA, the CDR3 is TGCGCCAGCAGCTTGGGGCCAGCTTTCTATGGAAACACCATATATTTT. The chain employs TRBV5-1 and TRBJ1-3; D is unresolved. Trimming removed 0 bases from V and 3 bases from J, with 13 bases in between. The CDR3 spans 16 residues. CDR1 is SGHRS, CDR2 YFSETQ, per germline.

The table lists this clonotype with many counts. Sequence at one end of the junction differs from germline and may be a read error. This rearrangement joins TRBV4-1 to TRBJ1-2, with D possibly TRBD1 on 5 matching bases. Germline V CDR1 and CDR2: MGHRA, YSYEKL. There are 12 residues in the CDR3. The chain's CDR3 is CASSQGFQGRNF. The CDR3 nucleotides read TGCGCCAGCAGCCAAGGTTTTCAGGGAAGGAACTTC.

The chain employs TRBV20-1 and TRBJ2-1, with D tentatively TRBD2 (5 bases). V lost 4 bases, J lost 5 bases, and 18 bases lay in between. The V gene's germline CDR1 is DFQATT and CDR2 SNEGSKA (reference sequence). This CDR3 has 15 amino acids. CDR3 DNA: TGCAGTGCTATTAGGATAAGCGGCTGGGACAATGAGCAGTTCTTC. Amino acids: CSAIRISGWDNEQFF.

This clonotype showed up just a few times. Germline and junction disagree at one end, which may indicate a read error. The V call is TRBV18, the J call TRBJ1-1; 7 bases are a match to TRBD1. CDR3 length: 16 residues. Looked up from germline, CDR1 is KGHSH and CDR2 is LQKENI. The CDR3: CASSPPGTAKNTEAFF. The CDR3 DNA is TGTGCCAGCTCACCACCAGGGACAGCTAAGAACACTGAAGCTTTCTTC.

This clonotype was recorded at least ten times. The chain links TRBV15 to TRBJ1-1, with TRBD1 matching over 11 bases. The CDR3 runs to 16 residues. Germline CDR1 reads LNHNV; CDR2 reads YYDKDF (reference sequence). The junction had 12 bases not matched to a gene; V was cut back by 0 bases and J by 12 bases. CDR3 sequence: CATSRDKASGTGGSFF. The CDR3 DNA sequence: TGTGCCACCAGCAGAGATAAGGCCTCGGGGACAGGGGGTTCTTTCTTT.